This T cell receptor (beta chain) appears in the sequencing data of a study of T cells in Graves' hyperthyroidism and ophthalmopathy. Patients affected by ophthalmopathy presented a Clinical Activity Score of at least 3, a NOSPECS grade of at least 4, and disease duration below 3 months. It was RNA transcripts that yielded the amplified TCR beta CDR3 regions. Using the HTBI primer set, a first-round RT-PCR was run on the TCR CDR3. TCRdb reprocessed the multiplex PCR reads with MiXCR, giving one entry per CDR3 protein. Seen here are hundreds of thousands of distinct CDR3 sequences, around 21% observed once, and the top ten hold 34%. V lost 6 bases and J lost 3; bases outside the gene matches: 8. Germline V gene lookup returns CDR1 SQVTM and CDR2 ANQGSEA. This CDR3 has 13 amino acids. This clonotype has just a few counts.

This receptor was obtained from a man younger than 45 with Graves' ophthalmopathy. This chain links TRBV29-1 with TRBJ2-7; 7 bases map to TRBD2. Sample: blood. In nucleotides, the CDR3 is TGCAGCGTCTCGCGGGGGACGAACTACGAGCAGTACTTC. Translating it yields CSVSRGTNYEQYF.